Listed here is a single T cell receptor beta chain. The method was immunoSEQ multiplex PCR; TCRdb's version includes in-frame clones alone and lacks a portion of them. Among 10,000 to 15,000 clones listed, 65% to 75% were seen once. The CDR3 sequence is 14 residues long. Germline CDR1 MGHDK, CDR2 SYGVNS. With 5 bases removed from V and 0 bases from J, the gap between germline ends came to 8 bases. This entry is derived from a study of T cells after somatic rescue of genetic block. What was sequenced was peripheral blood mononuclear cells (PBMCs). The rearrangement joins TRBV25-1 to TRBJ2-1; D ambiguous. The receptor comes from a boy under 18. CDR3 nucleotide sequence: TGTGCCAGCAGTAAGGGTAACTCCTACAATGAGCAGTTCTTC. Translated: CASSKGNSYNEQFF.